The 15 T cell receptor beta chains below were found in one sample sequenced in a study of cytotoxic CD8 clonotypes in ibrutinib-treated CLL. Clones were sequenced by immunoSEQ multiplex PCR, and TCRdb holds only the in-frame ones, with some missing. The sample lists about 50,000 clones; roughly 54% were seen once. This sample comprised PBMCs, obtained at disease progression, from a patient treated with ibrutinib. These receptors were collected from a human donor with chronic lymphocytic leukemia.

The sample holds one count of this clone. The V and J genes are TRBV7-2 and TRBJ2-7; tentatively, D is TRBD2 (5 bases). This CDR3 region has 15 residues. In germline, CDR1 is SGHTA, CDR2 FQGNSA. V lost 1 base and J 3 bases, leaving 13 bases between the germline ends. CDR3 region: CASSLVVDLYYEQYF. The CDR3 DNA is TGTGCCAGCAGCTTAGTGGTGGACTTATACTACGAGCAGTACTTC.

This clone was picked up a small number of times. The chain couples TRBV2 to TRBJ2-3; 7 bases are a match to TRBD1. This CDR3 has 14 residues. V shed 6 bases, J shed 1 base, and the junction held 4 bases outside the gene matches. Per the germline V gene, CDR1 is SNHLY and CDR2 is FYNNEI. The DNA of the CDR3 is TGTGCCAGCAGGGAACAGGGGCGCACAGATACGCAGTATTTT. Its translation is CASREQGRTDTQYF.

This clone has a handful of counts. The chain carries TRBV11-2 and TRBJ2-2, with 11 bases aligning to TRBD1. The CDR3 contains 15 residues. Trimming removed 5 bases from V and 3 bases from J; junction bases left unmatched: 2. Germline assignment: CDR1 SGHAT and CDR2 FQNNGV. The CDR3 nucleotides are TGTGCCAGCAGCGAGGGACAGGGGGACACCGGGGAGCTGTTTTTT. Translated, it gives CASSEGQGDTGELFF. The full variable domain, completed using reference TRBV11-2 and TRBJ2-2, is EAGVAQSPRYKIIEKRQSVAFWCNPISGHATLYWYQQILGQGPKLLIQFQNNGVVDDSQLPKDRFSAERLKGVDSTLKIQPAKLEDSAVYLCASSEGQGDTGELFFGEGSRLTVL.

The chain has TRBV4-2 and TRBJ2-3; possible D gene TRBD1, 5 bases. The germline CDR1 and CDR2 sequences are LGHNA and YNFKEQ. The V gene lost 1 base and the J gene lost 4 bases, with 12 bases spanning the gap. The CDR3 consists of 15 residues. CDR3 loop: CASSQVPQGSDTQYF. CDR3 DNA sequence: TGTGCCAGCAGCCAAGTTCCCCAGGGCTCAGATACGCAGTATTTT.

The chain carries TRBV4-1 and TRBJ2-3, with a possible D match to TRBD2 (6 bases). The CDR3 covers 14 residues. Germline CDR1 is MGHRA and CDR2 is YSYEKL. V was cut by 1 base and J by 4 bases, with 9 bases left in between. The CDR3 loop reads CASSQGGTSDTQYF. In DNA, the CDR3 is TGCGCCAGCAGCCAAGGGGGGACTTCAGATACGCAGTATTTT.

In this sample, this clone turned up a few times. V and J are TRBV14 and TRBJ2-2; TRBD1 matches 10 bases. J was trimmed by 5 bases and V by 1 base; bases with no gene match: 4. Germline CDR1 SGHDN, CDR2 FVKESK. This CDR3 spans 16 amino acids. CDR3 bases: TGTGCCAGCAGCCAAGGACAGGGGGCGGAAACCGGGGAGCTGTTTTTT. This sequence encodes CASSQGQGAETGELFF.

J is TRBJ2-7 and V is TRBV7-2; D is unresolved. V dropped 4 bases and J dropped 2 bases, with 6 bases sitting between them. This CDR3 is built from 12 residues. CDR1 SGHTA and CDR2 FQGNSA come from the germline V gene. The CDR3 DNA reads as TGTGCCAGCAGCTCCTCCGCCTACGAGCAGTACTTC. Protein sequence: CASSSSAYEQYF.

This clone was observed once. Its ends do not fully match the called genes, so a read error is possible. The J gene is TRBJ2-7, the V gene TRBV10-3, with a possible D match to TRBD2 (5 bases). The CDR3 sequence is 15 residues long. Germline V gene sequence: CDR1 ENHRY, CDR2 SYGVKD. Here the CDR3 DNA reads TGTGCCAGCAGTTACTCGACTACTATTCCCTACGAGCAGTACTTC. Amino acids: CASSYSTTIPYEQYF.

In its sample, this clone was seen a few times. V and J are TRBV28 and TRBJ2-7, with D unresolved. V was shortened by 5 bases and J by 1 base, with 15 bases between the two germline ends. The V gene's germline CDR1 is MDHEN and CDR2 SYDVKM. The CDR3 runs 15 residues. The CDR3 region has the DNA TGTGCCAGCAGTGCCCCCAGGACCGGATCCTACGAGCAGTACTTC. Translation gives CASSAPRTGSYEQYF.

V is TRBV14 and J is TRBJ1-1; no definite D call. Deletions cut 0 bases from V and 8 bases from J, with 10 bases between. Germline CDR1 SGHDN, CDR2 FVKESK. This CDR3 has 13 amino acids. The CDR3 loop is CASSQDRQTEAFF. The DNA of the CDR3 is TGTGCCAGCAGCCAAGATCGGCAGACGGAAGCTTTCTTT.

The chain employs TRBV28 and TRBJ1-4; D not certain. The germline V gene encodes CDR1 MDHEN and CDR2 SYDVKM. The CDR3 covers 12 residues. Trimming took off 7 bases at V and 7 bases at J, with 10 bases between the two ends. The CDR3 DNA follows: TGTGCCAGCACCTCCGGGGTTGAAAAACTGTTTTTT. Protein: CASTSGVEKLFF.

CDR3: CATSSYRVETQYF. CDR3 nucleotide sequence: TGTGCCACCAGCTCCTACAGGGTTGAGACCCAGTACTTC. The V gene is TRBV15, the J gene TRBJ2-5; tentative D call: TRBD1 (6 bases). V lost 5 bases to trimming and J lost 5 bases, with 12 bases between them. The CDR3 has 13 amino acids. Germline V lookup: CDR1 LNHNV, CDR2 YYDKDF (reference sequence).

This clone was observed a few times. This chain uses TRBV5-6 with TRBJ1-2; tentative D call: TRBD1 (5 bases). The germline CDR1 and CDR2 sequences are SGHDT and YYEEEE. Trimming cost V 0 bases and J 4 bases, with 16 bases left between them. The CDR3 runs to 16 residues. The CDR3 loop is CASSLEAGSGFYGYTF. In nucleotides, the CDR3 is TGTGCCAGCAGCTTGGAAGCAGGGAGCGGTTTCTATGGCTACACCTTC.

This clone showed up just a few times. This chain uses TRBV28 with TRBJ1-4, with D unresolved. Germline CDR1 is MDHEN and CDR2 is SYDVKM. This CDR3 is built from 11 residues. Trimming removed 6 bases at V and 8 bases at J, with 7 bases between. The CDR3 DNA sequence: TGTGCCAGCAGGGAGGGAGAAAAACTGTTTTTT. Encoded protein: CASREGEKLFF.

This clone came up once. The DNA for the CDR3 is TGTGCCAGCAGCTTGGCGGGTACAGGGGCCCAGTACTTC. It specifies CASSLAGTGAQYF. The chain has TRBV5-6 and TRBJ2-5, with 7 positions matching TRBD1. There are 13 residues in the CDR3. Germline V gene lookup returns CDR1 SGHDT and CDR2 YYEEEE. J was trimmed by 9 bases and V by 0 bases; bases with no gene match: 5.